These 31 T cell receptor beta chains share one sample of origin, sequenced in a study of vaccination effects on CD4 cells after COVID-19. Sequencing was preceded by expansion of antigen-specific CD4+ T cells with viral peptide pools in the ViraFEST assay. At the end of 10 days of culture, CD4+ T cells were isolated. Of the BNT162b2 and mRNA-1273 vaccines, participants received two doses of one or the other. Assay used: immunoSEQ multiplex PCR; TCRdb lists only in-frame clones, some missing. This table has about 15,000 clones, approximately 68% appearing once. Antigens of these TCRs are unknown. The source material was CD4+ T cells from PBMCs cultured with HCoV-NL63 spike peptides, sampled after COVID-19 vaccination. The source is a human donor who received a COVID-19 vaccine.

J is TRBJ1-2 and V is TRBV5-4; no definite D call. Trimming shortened V by 0 bases and J by 2 bases, and 11 bases separated the two germline ends. In germline, CDR1 is SGHNT, CDR2 YYREEE (reference sequence). The CDR3 totals 15 residues. CDR3: CASSLGAGRNYGYTF. For the CDR3, the DNA is TGTGCCAGCAGCTTGGGGGCTGGCAGGAACTATGGCTACACCTTC.

The chain links TRBV28 to TRBJ2-5; either TRBD1 or TRBD2 may fit D (5 bases each). V lost 6 bases and J 1 base, leaving 9 bases between the germline ends. This CDR3 region has 13 residues. Germline lookup yields CDR1 MDHEN and CDR2 SYDVKM. The DNA for the CDR3 is TGTGCCAGCAGAAGGGGAGCCCAAGAGACCCAGTACTTC. It yields the protein CASRRGAQETQYF. Combining the CDR3 with reference TRBV28 and TRBJ2-5 gives the whole variable domain DVKVTQSSRYLVKRTGEKVFLECVQDMDHENMFWYRQDPGLGLRLIYFSYDVKMKEKGDIPEGYSVSREKKERFSLILESASTNQTSMYLCASRRGAQETQYFGPGTRLLVL.

The chain joins TRBV18 to TRBJ1-2, with D hard to call. Germline V gives CDR1 KGHSH, CDR2 LQKENI. The length of the CDR3 is 13 residues. Trimming left V 2 bases short and J 4 bases short, with 8 bases between. CDR3 in DNA: TGTGCCAGCTCACCAGACCGGGCCTATGGCTACACCTTC. This sequence encodes CASSPDRAYGYTF.

This chain connects TRBV7-2 to TRBJ1-2; weak D call: TRBD1 (6 bases). Trimming stripped 5 bases from V and 4 bases from J, with 14 bases between. Germline-derived CDR1 and CDR2 are SGHTA and FQGNSA. CDR3 length equals 14 residues. The DNA of the CDR3 is TGTGCCAGCAGCCCCCTGACAGGCCCCTATGGCTACACCTTC. Translated, it gives CASSPLTGPYGYTF. Full variable domain (rest looked up from reference TRBV7-2 and TRBJ1-2): GAGVSQSPSNKVTEKGKDVELRCDPISGHTALYWYRQSLGQGLEFLIYFQGNSAPDKSGLPSDRFSAERTGGSVSTLTIQRTQQEDSAVYLCASSPLTGPYGYTFGSGTRLTVV.

This clone was found once. The rearrangement links TRBV6-2 or TRBV6-3 to TRBJ2-1, with a weak D call TRBD2 (7 bases). V was shortened by 2 bases and J by 6 bases, with 11 bases between the two germline ends. The CDR3 is 14 amino acids. The germline CDR1 and CDR2 sequences are MNHEY and SVGEGT. The CDR3 region has the DNA TGTGCCAGCAGTTACCTGGCGGGGGCCAATGAGCAGTTCTTC. This encodes CASSYLAGANEQFF.

This sequence joins TRBV28 and TRBJ1-2; D is undetermined. The CDR3 consists of 14 residues. Trimming shortened V by 7 bases and J by 1 base, and 13 bases separated the two germline ends. CDR1 and CDR2 (germline): MDHEN, SYDVKM. CDR3 bases: TGTGCCAGCACCTCCCCCCCCAATAACTATGGCTACACCTTC. It yields the protein CASTSPPNNYGYTF.

This clone was counted once. The chain combines TRBV24-1 with TRBJ2-3; the match to TRBD2 covers 9 bases. The V gene end was trimmed by 7 bases and the J gene end by 6 bases; junction bases not matched to a gene: 10. Per the germline V gene, CDR1 is KGHDR and CDR2 is SFDVKD. This CDR3 is 15 amino acids long. The CDR3 DNA follows: TGTGCCACCAGCACAATAGCGGGAGCAGGGGATACGCAGTATTTT. Its protein product is CATSTIAGAGDTQYF.

The chain uses TRBV25-1 and TRBJ1-2; D may be TRBD1 (6 bases). CDR3 length: 16 residues. Germline assignment: CDR1 MGHDK and CDR2 SYGVNS. The ends were cut back, 5 bases at V and 4 bases at J, with 20 bases in the middle. CDR3: CASSRRGLQGLYGYTF. In nucleotides, the CDR3 is TGTGCCAGCAGTCGGAGGGGTTTACAGGGACTCTATGGCTACACCTTC.

The rearrangement joins TRBV30 to TRBJ1-1; 7 bases are shared with TRBD1. CDR1 is GTSNPN and CDR2 is SVGIG in the germline V gene (reference sequence). This CDR3 has 15 amino acids. V shed 2 bases and J 1 base; nucleotides not matched to a gene: 7. CDR3 nucleotides: TGTGCCTGGAGTCAATCGGACAGGAGGAACACTGAAGCTTTCTTT. Protein sequence: CAWSQSDRRNTEAFF.

The chain couples TRBV10-3 to TRBJ2-1; D is possibly TRBD2 (5 bases). V was shortened by 5 bases and J by 8 bases, with 16 bases between the two germline ends. The CDR3 loop spans 14 amino acids. The germline gives CDR1 ENHRY, CDR2 SYGVKD. The CDR3 DNA reads as TGTGCCATCAGTCCTTTTGAGGAAGCGGATGAGCAGTTCTTC. Translated: CAISPFEEADEQFF.

The chain couples TRBV4-1 to TRBJ2-4, with TRBD2 matching 10 bases. The CDR3 consists of 20 residues. V lost 0 bases, J lost 1 base, and 12 bases stayed unmatched. Germline assignment: CDR1 MGHRA and CDR2 YSYEKL. This CDR3 is CASSQDGAPGLAVAKNIQYF. In DNA, the CDR3 is TGCGCCAGCAGCCAAGATGGGGCCCCTGGACTAGCGGTTGCCAAAAACATTCAGTACTTC.

The CDR3 DNA is TGTGCCAGCAGCTTAGCGGGGGGAATGAACACTGAAGCTTTCTTT. Translation: CASSLAGGMNTEAFF. The chain recombines TRBV7-2 with TRBJ1-1; the D gene is possibly TRBD1 (5 bases). Trimming took 0 bases from V and 0 from J, leaving 8 bases between them. CDR1 SGHTA and CDR2 FQGNSA come from the germline V gene. This CDR3 has 15 amino acids.

The V and J genes are TRBV19 and TRBJ2-1; D may be TRBD1 or TRBD2 (5 bases each). Germline CDR1 reads LNHDA; CDR2 reads SQIVND (reference sequence). V dropped 0 bases and J dropped 2 bases, with 14 bases sitting between them. The length of the CDR3 is 17 residues. Here the CDR3 reads CASSIDNARGAYNEQFF. DNA of the CDR3: TGTGCCAGTAGTATAGATAATGCAAGAGGGGCCTACAATGAGCAGTTCTTC.

V gene TRBV5-4 combines with J gene TRBJ2-1, with 8 bases lining up with TRBD1. The CDR3 runs to 13 residues. The germline V gene has CDR1 SGHNT and CDR2 YYREEE (reference sequence). Trimming cost V 3 bases and J 10 bases; bases outside gene matches: 6. The CDR3 DNA reads TGTGCCAGCAGCTCAAAACAGGGGGGCGAGCAGTTCTTC. Translating gives CASSSKQGGEQFF.

This clone has just a few counts. This chain links TRBV2 with TRBJ1-5, with D hard to call. Germline V gene lookup returns CDR1 SNHLY and CDR2 FYNNEI. The CDR3 runs to 14 residues. The V end lost 7 bases, the J end lost 1 base, and 11 bases lay between the germline ends. Written as DNA, the CDR3 is TGTGCCAGCATGGCACAGACAAGCAATCAGCCCCAGCATTTT. Translated, it gives CASMAQTSNQPQHF.

The chain uses TRBV5-1 and TRBJ2-1; 11 nucleotides match TRBD2. The germline V gene encodes CDR1 SGHRS and CDR2 YFSETQ. This CDR3 comprises 16 residues. Trimming took 5 bases from V and 4 from J; bases not matched to a gene: 8. The DNA for the CDR3 is TGCGCCAGCAGATTTAGCGGGAGGGGGATATACAATGAGCAGTTCTTC. Translation gives CASRFSGRGIYNEQFF. The whole variable domain, filled in from reference TRBV5-1 and TRBJ2-1, reads KAGVTQTPRYLIKTRGQQVTLSCSPISGHRSVSWYQQTPGQGLQFLFEYFSETQRNKGNFPGRFSGRQFSNSRSEMNVSTLELGDSALYLCASRFSGRGIYNEQFFGPGTRLTVL.

The gene calls are TRBV6-5 and TRBJ2-5; TRBD2 matches 9 bases. The CDR3 runs to 13 residues. J was trimmed by 5 bases and V by 6 bases; bases with no gene match: 4. The germline gives CDR1 MNHEY, CDR2 SVGAGI. The CDR3 loop reads CASRAGGKETQYF. CDR3 in DNA: TGTGCCAGCAGGGCGGGGGGGAAGGAGACCCAGTACTTC.

The V call is TRBV28, the J call TRBJ2-7, with D possibly being TRBD1 (5 bases). CDR1 MDHEN and CDR2 SYDVKM come from the germline V gene. The V and J ends lost 6 bases and 4 bases respectively, with 10 bases between them. This CDR3 has 12 amino acids. The CDR3 protein is CASRNNRYEQYF. The DNA of the CDR3 is TGTGCCAGCAGAAATAACAGGTACGAGCAGTACTTC.

This rearrangement joins TRBV18 to TRBJ1-1, with 8 nucleotides matching TRBD1. V trimming: 2 bases; J trimming: 1 base; junction bases outside the gene matches: 6. From germline, CDR1 is KGHSH and CDR2 LQKENI. CDR3 length equals 16 residues. CDR3 amino acids: CASSPKTGGWNTEAFF. The DNA of the CDR3 is TGTGCCAGCTCACCAAAAACAGGGGGATGGAACACTGAAGCTTTCTTT.

The V call is TRBV6-6, the J call TRBJ1-1; 8 nucleotides align to TRBD1. The CDR3 spans 16 residues. Germline trimming cut 2 bases from V and 4 bases from J; bases unmatched to any gene: 9. Germline assignment: CDR1 MNHNY and CDR2 SVGAGI (reference sequence). The CDR3 coding sequence is TGTGCCAGCAGTTACGGACAGGGAAGAGGGGCCACTGAAGCTTTCTTT. It specifies CASSYGQGRGATEAFF.

The chain joins TRBV12-5 to TRBJ2-1, with TRBD2 identical over 10 bases. The germline CDR1 and CDR2 sequences are LGHNT and FRNRAP. There are 16 residues in the CDR3. The J segment lost 7 bases and the V segment lost 1 base, leaving 7 bases of the junction unmatched. DNA for the CDR3: TGTGCTAGTGGTTTGGCAAGCGGGAGGGCGGGAAATGAGCAGTTCTTC. Residues: CASGLASGRAGNEQFF. Combining the CDR3 with reference TRBV12-5 and TRBJ2-1 gives the whole variable domain DARVTQTPRHKVTEMGQEVTMRCQPILGHNTVFWYRQTMMQGLELLAYFRNRAPLDDSGMPKDRFSAEMPDATLATLKIQPSEPRDSAVYFCASGLASGRAGNEQFFGPGTRLTVL.

Only one count was recorded for this clone. The chain links TRBV19 to TRBJ2-6; D may match TRBD1 or TRBD2 (6 bases each). The ends were cut back, 3 bases at V and 1 base at J, with 16 bases in the middle. This CDR3 is built from 18 residues. CDR1 is LNHDA and CDR2 is SQIVND in the germline V gene (reference sequence). The CDR3 reads CASSIEGWRGSGANVLTF. The CDR3 bases are TGTGCCAGTAGTATTGAGGGTTGGAGGGGGTCTGGGGCCAACGTCCTGACTTTC. Looking up the rest from reference TRBV19 and TRBJ2-6 gives the full variable domain: DGGITQSPKYLFRKEGQNVTLSCEQNLNHDAMYWYRQDPGQGLRLIYYSQIVNDFQKGDIAEGYSVSREKKESFPLTVTSAQKNPTAFYLCASSIEGWRGSGANVLTFGAGSRLTVL.

This clone was counted a single time. This rearrangement joins TRBV21-1 to TRBJ2-2; TRBD2, the D gene given by the table, was not confirmed from the DNA. TRBV21-1 is a pseudogene segment. The CDR3 runs 19 residues. For the CDR3, the DNA is TGTGCCAGCAGCAAATGGGAGGCTAGTCCCCCGCCGAACACCGGGGAGCTGTTTTTT. It is translated as CASSKWEASPPPNTGELFF.

V and J are TRBV28 and TRBJ1-6; maybe TRBD1 (5 bases). The CDR3 totals 12 residues. V shed 7 bases and J shed 8 bases, with 9 bases lying between them. Germline assignment: CDR1 MDHEN and CDR2 SYDVKM. This CDR3 is CASMGGDSPLHF. The CDR3 DNA reads as TGTGCCAGCATGGGGGGTGATTCACCCCTCCACTTT.

This chain connects TRBV30 to TRBJ2-7; D is undetermined. The CDR3 extends over 11 amino acids. The V end was cut by 3 bases, the J end by 5 bases, with 8 bases between. Germline V lookup: CDR1 GTSNPN, CDR2 SVGIG (reference sequence). The CDR3 here is CAWSPRDEQYF. In DNA, the CDR3 is TGTGCCTGGAGCCCCCGGGACGAGCAGTACTTC.

V gene TRBV10-3 combines with J gene TRBJ2-7; 12 positions match TRBD2. From germline, CDR1 is ENHRY and CDR2 SYGVKD. The CDR3 is 16 amino acids. The trim removed 4 bases at V and 4 bases at J, leaving 8 bases unmatched. The CDR3 sequence: CAISAGLAGRVYEQYF. The CDR3 region has the DNA TGTGCCATCAGTGCCGGACTAGCGGGGAGGGTTTACGAGCAGTACTTC.

V and J are TRBV28 and TRBJ2-3; TRBD1 might be the D (7 bases). The CDR3 spans 17 residues. Trimming cost V 2 bases and J 3 bases, with 18 bases left between them. Germline V gene lookup returns CDR1 MDHEN and CDR2 SYDVKM. CDR3 nucleotide sequence: TGTGCCAGCAGTTTAAGGCCAGGGGGGACGGGAACAGATACGCAGTATTTT. It specifies CASSLRPGGTGTDTQYF.

The V gene is TRBV9, the J gene TRBJ2-1, with TRBD2 as a possible D gene (6 bases). The CDR3 runs 15 residues. Trimming shortened V by 0 bases and J by 7 bases, and 14 bases separated the two germline ends. Per germline, CDR1 SGDLS and CDR2 YYNGEE. The CDR3 region is CASSVAGGVDNEQFF. In DNA form, the CDR3 reads TGTGCCAGCAGCGTAGCCGGCGGGGTCGATAATGAGCAGTTCTTC.

The J gene is TRBJ2-5, the V gene TRBV7-2; 9 nucleotides agree with TRBD1. CDR3 size: 13 residues. V was clipped by 4 bases and J by 3 bases; unmatched bases: 0. Germline V lookup: CDR1 SGHTA, CDR2 FQGNSA. The CDR3 nucleotides read TGTGCCAGCAGCTGGACAGGGGAAGAGACCCAGTACTTC. Amino acid sequence: CASSWTGEETQYF.

This clone was detected once. V usage is TRBV4-1 and J usage is TRBJ2-5, with D unresolved. The CDR3 sequence is 13 residues long. Germline V CDR1 and CDR2: MGHRA, YSYEKL. The germline V and J ends were trimmed by 0 bases and 4 bases, with 6 bases remaining between them. The CDR3, as DNA: TGCGCCAGCAGCCAAGAGGGTCGAGAGACCCAGTACTTC. It is translated as CASSQEGRETQYF.

This sequence joins TRBV3-1 (or the pseudogene TRBV3-2) and TRBJ1-4; D is unclear. V was pared by 0 bases and J by 3 bases, with 8 bases between. The CDR3 is made up of 15 amino acids. Germline V gene lookup returns CDR1 LGHDT and CDR2 YNNKEL (reference sequence). CDR3 residues: CASSQERISNEKLFF. As DNA, the CDR3 is TGTGCCAGCAGCCAAGAGCGGATTTCTAATGAAAAACTGTTTTTT.